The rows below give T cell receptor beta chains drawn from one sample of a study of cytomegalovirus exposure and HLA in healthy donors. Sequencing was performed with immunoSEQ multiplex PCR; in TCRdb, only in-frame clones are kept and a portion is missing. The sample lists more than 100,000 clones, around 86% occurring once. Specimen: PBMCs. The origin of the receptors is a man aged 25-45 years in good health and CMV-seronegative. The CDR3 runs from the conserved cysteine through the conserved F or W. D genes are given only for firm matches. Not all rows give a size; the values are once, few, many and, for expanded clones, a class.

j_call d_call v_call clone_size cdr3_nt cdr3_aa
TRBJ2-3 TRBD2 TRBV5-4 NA TGTGCCAGCAGCCGCACGTCAGCGGGGGGGACAGATACGCAGTATTTT CASSRTSAGGTDTQYF
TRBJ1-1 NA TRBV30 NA TGTGCCTGCCTGGGCGCCTCTCTCGGTGAAGCTTTCTTT CACLGASLGEAFF
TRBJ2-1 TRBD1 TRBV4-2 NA TGTGCCGGCAGCCATAAAAAGGGACAGGGGGACTACAATGAGCAGTTCTTC CAGSHKKGQGDYNEQFF
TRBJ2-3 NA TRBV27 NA TGTGCCAGCAGCCGAACGGAGGGGAGCCCAAACACAGATACGCAGTATTTT CASSRTEGSPNTDTQYF
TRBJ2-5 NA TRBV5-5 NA TGTGCCAGCAGCTTGGGGGCAGGGGATGGACAGACCCAGTACTTC CASSLGAGDGQTQYF
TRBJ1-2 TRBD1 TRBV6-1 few TGTGCCAGCAGTGCCCCCGGGACAGGGGCCGGAGGCCACTTC CASSAPGTGAGGHF
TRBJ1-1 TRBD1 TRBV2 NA TGTGCCAGCAGTGTAGGCTCGACAGGGGGCTCGGTGGCTTTCTTT CASSVGSTGGSVAFF
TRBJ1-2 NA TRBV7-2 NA TGTGCCAGCAGCGCCCGACGGGGGGCTGGTGGCTACACCTTC CASSARRGAGGYTF
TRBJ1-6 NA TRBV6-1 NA TGTGCCAGCAGTGAAGCGTACAGGGTCTCGAATAATTCACCCCTCCACTTT CASSEAYRVSNNSPLHF
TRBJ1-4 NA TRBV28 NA TGTGCCAGCAGTTTAAATCCCCGGGACAACGTGGATGAAAAACTGTTTTTT CASSLNPRDNVDEKLFF
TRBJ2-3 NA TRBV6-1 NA TGTGCCAGCAGTCGGGGGGCCCCCACAGATACGCAGTATTTT CASSRGAPTDTQYF
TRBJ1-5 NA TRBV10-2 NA TGCGCCAGCAGTGGGACCCGACAGGAGCCCCAGCATTTT CASSGTRQEPQHF
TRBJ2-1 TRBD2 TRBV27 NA TGTGCCAGCACTAGCGGGGGCCCCTACAATGAGCAGTTCTTC CASTSGGPYNEQFF
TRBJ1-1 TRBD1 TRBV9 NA TGTGCCAGCAGCGAGAGACAGGGGGCGGCGAACACTGAAGCTTTCTTT CASSERQGAANTEAFF
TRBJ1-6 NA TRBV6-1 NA TGTGCCAGCAGCAGGACAGAGCAGAATTCACCCCTCCACTTT CASSRTEQNSPLHF
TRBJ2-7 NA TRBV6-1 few TGTGCCAGCAGTGAATCAAAGGACATTTCAGGGGTCGAGCAGTACTTC CASSESKDISGVEQYF
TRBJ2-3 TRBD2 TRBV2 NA TGTGCCAGCATCTTGACTAGCGGGGGGGGCCTCGGCACAGATACGCAGTATTTT CASILTSGGGLGTDTQYF
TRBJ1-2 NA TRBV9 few TGTGCCAGCAGCGCTAGTCGTGGAGGCTATGGCTACACCTTC CASSASRGGYGYTF
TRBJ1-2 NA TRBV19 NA TGTGCCAGTACCTCGCGGACAGAGGGCCCTTCTAACTATGGCTACACCTTC CASTSRTEGPSNYGYTF
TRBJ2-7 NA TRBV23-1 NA TGCGCCAGCAGTCGGAGCTTGGGTAGATCGGCTTACGAGCAGTACTTC CASSRSLGRSAYEQYF
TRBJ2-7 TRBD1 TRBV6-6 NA TGTGCCAGCAGTTTTCCGGGACAGGGACTCGAGCAGTACTTC CASSFPGQGLEQYF
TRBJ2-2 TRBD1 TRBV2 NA TGTGCCAGCAGCCCTGTCAGGGGGCTCTGGGGCACCGGGGAGCTGTTTTTT CASSPVRGLWGTGELFF
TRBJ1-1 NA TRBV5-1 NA TGCGCCAGCAGCTTGGACCAGATGAACACTGAAGCTTTCTTT CASSLDQMNTEAFF
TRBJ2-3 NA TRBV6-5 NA TGTGCCAGCAGTTACGGGGCTACTAGCACAGATACGCAGTATTTT CASSYGATSTDTQYF
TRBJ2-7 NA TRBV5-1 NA TGCGCCAGCAGCTTGGACAGGGAGTACGAGCAGTACTTC CASSLDREYEQYF